This section outlines one T cell receptor (beta chain) sequence together with its context. The data belong to a study of blood T cell repertoires in COVID-19. CDR1 is SEHNR and CDR2 is FQNEAQ in the germline V gene (reference sequence). Unmatched junction bases numbered 11, after V lost 2 bases and J lost 4 bases. This CDR3 comprises 18 residues. Produced via immunoSEQ multiplex PCR; TCRdb's table is partial and in-frame only. The profile covers roughly 300,000 clones, with around 87% appearing a single time and roughly 7.1% taken by the ten largest. The genes are TRBV7-9 and TRBJ1-3, with TRBD1 matching over 10 bases. The sample taken for sequencing was peripheral blood. The receptor's source is a woman between 50 and 59 years old who had recovered from COVID-19. CDR3 sequence: CASSLKGPGTGVGNTIYF. The CDR3 nucleotides read TGTGCCAGCAGCTTAAAAGGTCCCGGGACAGGGGTCGGAAACACCATATATTTT.